This paragraph reports one T cell receptor beta chain. Profiled with immunoSEQ multiplex PCR; TCRdb holds only in-frame clones, not every one. The repertoire holds approximately 160,000 clones, with 93% as singletons. The data belong to a study of control samples from healthy donors and cancer patients. V was trimmed by 1 base and J by 6 bases, leaving 12 bases between them. The CDR3 is 14 amino acids. CDR1 and CDR2 from the germline V gene are MNHNS and SASEGT. This receptor was identified in a woman aged 60-75 years in good health. Sequencing was performed on blood. The V call is TRBV6-1, the J call TRBJ1-1; D is undetermined. CDR3 sequence (DNA): TGTGCCAGCAGTGAAGGTTTTGAGTCCGCTGAAGCTTTCTTT. Encoded protein: CASSEGFESAEAFF.